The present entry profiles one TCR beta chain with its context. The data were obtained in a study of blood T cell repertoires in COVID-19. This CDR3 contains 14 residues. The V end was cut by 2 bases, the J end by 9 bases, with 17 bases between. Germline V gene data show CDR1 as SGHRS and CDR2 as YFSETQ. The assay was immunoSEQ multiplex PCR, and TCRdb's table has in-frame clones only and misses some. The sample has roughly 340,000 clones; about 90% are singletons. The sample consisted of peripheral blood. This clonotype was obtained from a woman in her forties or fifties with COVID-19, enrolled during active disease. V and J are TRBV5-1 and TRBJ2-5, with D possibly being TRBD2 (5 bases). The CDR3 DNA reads TGCGCCAGCAGCTTCGGCAGGTCCGCCGGGGCCCAGTACTTC. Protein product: CASSFGRSAGAQYF. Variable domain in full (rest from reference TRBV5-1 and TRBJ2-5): KAGVTQTPRYLIKTRGQQVTLSCSPISGHRSVSWYQQTPGQGLQFLFEYFSETQRNKGNFPGRFSGRQFSNSRSEMNVSTLELGDSALYLCASSFGRSAGAQYFGPGTRLLVL.